A single sample is the source of the 9 T cell receptor beta chains below, sequenced in a study of cytomegalovirus exposure and HLA in healthy donors. Amplification used 60 Vbeta primers and 13 Jbeta primers. TCRdb keeps only in-frame clones here, not all; method: immunoSEQ multiplex PCR. The sample carries some 120,000 clones, 79% recorded once. The sequencing input was PBMCs. The source of these receptors is a man younger than 35 in good health and CMV-seronegative.

This chain uses TRBV14 with TRBJ2-1; 7 bases fit TRBD2. From germline, CDR1 is SGHDN and CDR2 FVKESK. The CDR3 is 15 residues long. The J segment lost 2 bases and the V segment lost 1 base, leaving 2 bases of the junction unmatched. The DNA for the CDR3 is TGTGCCAGCAGCCAAGCCGGGACTACCTACAATGAGCAGTTCTTC. Its translation: CASSQAGTTYNEQFF. Full variable domain (missing parts from reference TRBV14 and TRBJ2-1): EAGVTQFPSHSVIEKGQTVTLRCDPISGHDNLYWYRRVMGKEIKFLLHFVKESKQDESGMPNNRFLAERTGGTYSTLKVQPAELEDSGVYFCASSQAGTTYNEQFFGPGTRLTVL.

In its sample, this clone was seen a few times. The chain carries TRBV7-3 and TRBJ1-1, with D possibly being TRBD1 (6 bases). There are 13 residues in the CDR3. The germline V gene has CDR1 SGHTA and CDR2 FQGTGA. The germline V and J ends were trimmed by 2 bases and 3 bases, with 7 bases remaining between them. CDR3 region: CASSLPGDTEAFF. Here the CDR3 DNA reads TGTGCCAGCAGCTTACCAGGGGACACTGAAGCTTTCTTT.

J is TRBJ2-4 and V is TRBV4-2; 12 bases are a match to TRBD2. The CDR3 sequence is 19 residues long. After removal of 3 bases from V and 3 bases from J, the junction contained 12 bases not matched to a gene. Germline CDR1 LGHNA, CDR2 YNFKEQ. The CDR3 bases are TGTGCCAGCAGCCAGGAAACTAGCGGGAGGAGTCTAGGCAAAAACATTCAGTACTTC. This encodes CASSQETSGRSLGKNIQYF.

This clone was seen only once. The chain joins TRBV19 to TRBJ2-7; D is unclear. Per the germline V gene, CDR1 is LNHDA and CDR2 is SQIVND (reference sequence). Trimming shortened V by 1 base and J by 2 bases, and 9 bases separated the two germline ends. CDR3 size: 14 residues. The CDR3 loop is CASSIGGQTYEQYF. The CDR3 nucleotides are TGTGCCAGTAGTATAGGTGGGCAAACCTACGAGCAGTACTTC.

This chain links TRBV5-1 with TRBJ2-7, with D tentatively TRBD1 (5 bases). The V end was cut by 5 bases, the J end by 3 bases, with 12 bases between. Germline CDR1 reads SGHRS; CDR2 reads YFSETQ. CDR3 length equals 13 residues. CDR3 sequence: CASRQGEHYEQYV. In DNA form, the CDR3 reads TGCGCCAGCAGGCAAGGGGAACACTACGAGCAGTACGTC.

The V gene is TRBV28, the J gene TRBJ2-1; weak D call: TRBD2 (6 bases). With 5 bases removed from V and 2 bases from J, the gap between germline ends came to 16 bases. Germline CDR1 reads MDHEN; CDR2 reads SYDVKM. The CDR3 has 16 amino acids. CDR3 nucleotides: TGTGCCAGCAGTCGGAGGGACTTCGTCCCCTACAATGAGCAGTTCTTC. This codes for CASSRRDFVPYNEQFF.

This clone has only a few counts. The V and J genes are TRBV6-5 and TRBJ2-7; 9 bases are a match to TRBD1. Germline V gives CDR1 MNHEY, CDR2 SVGAGI. V gave up 6 bases and J gave up 2 bases; unmatched junction bases: 2. The CDR3 is 13 residues long. The CDR3 DNA follows: TGTGCCAGCAGGACAGGGGGTACCTACGAGCAGTACTTC. This translates into CASRTGGTYEQYF.

The chain carries TRBV6-5 and TRBJ1-6; 8 nucleotides align to TRBD1. The CDR3 consists of 15 residues. Per germline, CDR1 MNHEY and CDR2 SVGAGI. The V gene end was trimmed by 5 bases and the J gene end by 10 bases; junction bases not matched to a gene: 10. The CDR3 region is CASSRLDRVTSPLHF. As DNA, the CDR3 is TGTGCCAGCAGTCGCCTGGACAGGGTAACATCACCCCTCCACTTT.

The V gene is TRBV27, the J gene TRBJ2-1; D might be TRBD2 (5 bases). This CDR3 contains 13 residues. V was pared by 4 bases and J by 5 bases, with 9 bases between. The germline gives CDR1 MNHEY, CDR2 SMNVEV (reference sequence). In DNA form, the CDR3 reads TGTGCCAGCAGTTCGGACTTAAACAATGAGCAGTTCTTC. Its translation: CASSSDLNNEQFF.